Listed here are 13 T cell receptor beta chains from one sample, sequenced in a study of blood T cell repertoires in COVID-19. Libraries were prepared by immunoSEQ multiplex PCR; TCRdb keeps only in-frame clonotypes and omits some of them. The sample consists of fewer than 350,000 clones, about four fifths of them appearing once. What was sequenced was peripheral blood. All receptors derive from a woman aged 60-75 years with active or convalescent COVID-19.

The genes are TRBV4-1 and TRBJ2-1, with 8 bases lining up with TRBD2. The CDR3 spans 17 residues. Trimming cost V 4 bases and J 7 bases; bases outside gene matches: 15. Per the germline V gene, CDR1 is MGHRA and CDR2 is YSYEKL. The CDR3 is CASSRAAGGSLRNEQFF. As DNA, the CDR3 is TGCGCCAGCAGCCGAGCCGCGGGGGGCTCCCTGCGGAATGAGCAGTTCTTC.

V gene TRBV28 combines with J gene TRBJ1-4; 9 nucleotides match TRBD1. V was pared by 10 bases and J by 5 bases, with 2 bases of the junction left unmatched. Germline CDR1 reads MDHEN; CDR2 reads SYDVKM. This CDR3 is built from 12 residues. The CDR3 coding sequence is TGTGCCATCGGGACAGGGAATGAAAAACTGTTTTTT. It encodes CAIGTGNEKLFF. The entire variable domain, with the rest obtained from reference TRBV28 and TRBJ1-4, is as follows: DVKVTQSSRYLVKRTGEKVFLECVQDMDHENMFWYRQDPGLGLRLIYFSYDVKMKEKGDIPEGYSVSREKKERFSLILESASTNQTSMYLCAIGTGNEKLFFGSGTQLSVL.

This chain connects TRBV11-2 to TRBJ1-5; D gene ambiguous. Trimming left V 6 bases short and J 7 bases short, with 10 bases between. CDR3 length: 12 amino acids. The germline CDR1 and CDR2 sequences are SGHAT and FQNNGV. CDR3 DNA sequence: TGTGCCAGCAGGTCAGTCAACCAGCCCCAGCATTTT. It translates to CASRSVNQPQHF. The entire variable domain, with the rest obtained from reference TRBV11-2 and TRBJ1-5, is as follows: EAGVAQSPRYKIIEKRQSVAFWCNPISGHATLYWYQQILGQGPKLLIQFQNNGVVDDSQLPKDRFSAERLKGVDSTLKIQPAKLEDSAVYLCASRSVNQPQHFGDGTRLSIL.

The rearrangement joins TRBV11-2 to TRBJ1-2, with TRBD1 identical over 7 bases. The CDR3 is 13 residues long. Per the germline V gene, CDR1 is SGHAT and CDR2 is FQNNGV. Trimming at V came to 3 bases and at J to 4 bases, leaving 2 bases not matched to a gene. As DNA, the CDR3 is TGTGCCAGCAGCTTTCCAGGGGGCTATGGCTACACCTTC. It yields the protein CASSFPGGYGYTF.

The chain employs TRBV2 and TRBJ2-3; 9 bases map to TRBD2. The junction had 5 bases not matched to a gene; V was cut back by 8 bases and J by 2 bases. CDR3 length equals 14 residues. Germline assignment: CDR1 SNHLY and CDR2 FYNNEI. In nucleotides, the CDR3 is TGTGCCAGCCGGCGGGGGGGCCCCACAGATACGCAGTATTTT. Translation gives CASRRGGPTDTQYF.

This chain joins TRBV18 and TRBJ1-1; D possibly corresponds to TRBD1 (5 bases). The CDR3 length is 13 residues. Trimming cost V 6 bases and J 1 base, with 9 bases left between them. Germline loops: CDR1 KGHSH, CDR2 LQKENI. The chain's CDR3 is CASSKGQNTEAFF. In DNA form, the CDR3 reads TGTGCCAGCTCTAAGGGGCAGAACACTGAAGCTTTCTTT.

The chain is built from TRBV28 and TRBJ1-2, with TRBD1 matching over 7 bases. V was pared by 0 bases and J by 8 bases, with 6 bases of the junction left unmatched. This CDR3 region has 14 residues. Germline lookup yields CDR1 MDHEN and CDR2 SYDVKM. CDR3 bases: TGTGCCAGCAGTTTATGGGGGGACAGAGGAGGCTACACCTTC. The encoded protein is CASSLWGDRGGYTF.

The chain employs TRBV19 and TRBJ2-7, with D uncertain. CDR1 is LNHDA and CDR2 is SQIVND in the germline V gene (reference sequence). Trimming stripped 5 bases from V and 0 bases from J, with 11 bases between. The CDR3 is 14 amino acids. The CDR3 loop reads CASSEQSSSYEQYF. Here the CDR3 DNA reads TGTGCCAGTAGTGAACAGTCGAGCTCCTACGAGCAGTACTTC.

This sequence joins TRBV15 and TRBJ1-1; tentatively, D is TRBD1 (5 bases). In germline, CDR1 is LNHNV, CDR2 YYDKDF (reference sequence). With 7 bases removed from V and 1 base from J, the gap between germline ends came to 10 bases. The CDR3 totals 13 residues. The CDR3 DNA reads TGTGCCACCAAATTCGACAGGAACACTGAAGCTTTCTTT. This gives the protein CATKFDRNTEAFF.

The chain uses TRBV19 and TRBJ2-3; D is perhaps TRBD1 (8 bases). CDR1 and CDR2 (germline): LNHDA, SQIVND (reference sequence). The CDR3 length is 16 residues. The ends were cut back, 4 bases at V and 4 bases at J, with 18 bases in the middle. CDR3 sequence (DNA): TGTGCCAGTAGTACGCCTTTACAGGGGGGGGCAGATACGCAGTATTTT. Protein: CASSTPLQGGADTQYF.

The chain joins TRBV9 to TRBJ1-3, with D unclear. The germline CDR1 and CDR2 sequences are SGDLS and YYNGEE. This CDR3 has 21 amino acids. V was clipped by 3 bases and J by 0 bases, with 28 bases between them. The CDR3 coding sequence is TGTGCCAGCAGCGATCCTAGGAACTGGGTAGGCTCCCTGCTCTCTGGAAACACCATATATTTT. Amino acid sequence: CASSDPRNWVGSLLSGNTIYF.

This sequence joins TRBV3-1 (or the pseudogene TRBV3-2) and TRBJ2-1, with a possible D match to TRBD2 (5 bases). CDR3 length: 15 residues. The V gene's germline CDR1 is LGHDT and CDR2 YNNKEL (reference sequence). The germline V and J ends were trimmed by 6 bases and 3 bases, with 15 bases remaining between them. The CDR3 DNA sequence: TGTGCCAGCAGTGTCGTCCAGCGGCTCTACAATGAGCAGTTCTTC. Translated: CASSVVQRLYNEQFF.

V is TRBV9 and J is TRBJ2-2, with a weak D call TRBD1 (6 bases). The V end lost 0 bases, the J end lost 7 bases, and 10 bases lay between the germline ends. The CDR3 runs 14 residues. Germline V lookup: CDR1 SGDLS, CDR2 YYNGEE. The CDR3 loop is CASSVAPGDGELFF. The CDR3 nucleotides are TGTGCCAGCAGCGTAGCACCAGGGGACGGGGAGCTGTTTTTT.